Presented here are 2 T cell receptor beta chains from one specimen sequenced in a study of identical twins. From the 5' RACE reads, TCRdb called clonotypes with MiXCR, one entry per CDR3 protein. The sample contains 120,000 to 150,000 distinct CDR3 sequences, roughly 3.2% of which appear only once. Sequenced material: memory T cells sorted from blood. The source of these receptors is a man between 18 and 29 years old in good health.

This clonotype showed up many times. The chain couples TRBV5-8 to TRBJ1-5; weak D call: TRBD1 (6 bases). In germline, CDR1 is SGHTS, CDR2 YDEGEE. The CDR3 runs to 15 residues. The V gene lost 2 bases and the J gene lost 5 bases, with 14 bases spanning the gap. The CDR3 sequence: CASSFRTVTDQPQHF. CDR3 nucleotides: TGTGCCAGCAGCTTTAGGACAGTGACGGATCAGCCCCAGCATTTT.

This clonotype showed up many times. The chain has TRBV12-3 or TRBV12-4 and TRBJ2-1, with 8 bases that match TRBD2. The CDR3 contains 14 residues. Germline trimming cut 7 bases from V and 7 bases from J; bases unmatched to any gene: 9. The CDR3 is CASTSGTRGNEQFF. CDR3 nucleotides: TGTGCCAGCACCTCCGGGACTAGAGGAAATGAGCAGTTCTTC.